The clone carrying this T cell receptor beta chain appeared a few times. Antigen unknown. These data come from a study of T cells after yellow fever vaccination. Study background: Fractions with few cells were prepared using SMART-Seq v4 Ultra Low Input.

Between the trimmed V and J ends, which lost 6 bases and 1 base, there was a span of 8 bases. The CDR3 runs 13 residues. Overall study results and limits: Although the secondary response was weaker, it peaked faster, at day 5 versus 15. Most primary-vaccination clones recurred post-booster (approximately 96% CD4, roughly 91% CD8).

MiXCR, run by TCRdb on the 5' RACE reads, gives a single entry per CDR3 protein. The data hold around 550,000 distinct CDR3 sequences, with 15% to 20% observed a single time. The genes are TRBV12-3 or TRBV12-4 and TRBJ2-3; D gene uncertain. This sample comprised PBMCs, obtained 15 days after the yellow fever booster vaccination. This clonotype originated in a man younger than 40 who received the YFV17D yellow fever vaccine. CDR3 coding DNA: TGTGCCAGCAGAGTTGTTGGCACAGATACGCAGTATTTT. This sequence encodes CASRVVGTDTQYF.